This entry lists 19 T cell receptor beta chains sequenced from one sample in a study of shared clonotypes between healthy human individuals. This table comes from immunoSEQ multiplex PCR, and its TCRdb copy is limited to in-frame clones, with some not included. The repertoire holds around 690,000 clones, with about 90% as singletons. The sequenced sample was memory CD8+ T cells from PBMCs. Subset meaning: CD45RO+ cells pooled with CCR7-negative TemRA cells. Receptor source: a man younger than 30 in good health. Some clones in this sample may be carry-over from other donors' samples.

This clone was seen only once. The chain is built from TRBV7-9 and TRBJ2-7; the match to TRBD2 covers 11 bases. Germline CDR1 is SEHNR and CDR2 is FQNEAQ (reference sequence). CDR3 length equals 15 residues. The V and J ends lost 5 bases and 5 bases, in that order; junction bases with no gene match: 8. The CDR3 region is CASSQTAGLADEQYF. CDR3 coding DNA: TGTGCCAGCAGCCAAACGGCGGGACTAGCGGACGAGCAGTACTTC. The variable domain in full, with the rest retrieved from reference TRBV7-9 and TRBJ2-7, is DTGVSQNPRHKITKRGQNVTFRCDPISEHNRLYWYRQTLGQGPEFLTYFQNEAQLEKSRLLSDRFSAERPKGSFSTLEIQRTEQGDSAMYLCASSQTAGLADEQYFGPGTRLTVT.

The J gene is TRBJ1-1, the V gene TRBV4-1, with D unclear. Trimming stripped 0 bases from V and 0 bases from J, with 8 bases between. The CDR3 spans 15 residues. Per the germline V gene, CDR1 is MGHRA and CDR2 is YSYEKL. The CDR3 region is CASSQDGQLNTEAFF. The CDR3 DNA follows: TGCGCCAGCAGCCAAGACGGCCAGTTGAACACTGAAGCTTTCTTT.

The chain carries TRBV2 and TRBJ2-7; D tentatively reads TRBD1 or TRBD2 (5 bases each). Germline-derived CDR1 and CDR2 are SNHLY and FYNNEI. This CDR3 has 16 residues. V lost 3 bases and J 3 bases, leaving 18 bases between the germline ends. CDR3 DNA: TGTGCCAGCAGTGAGGGCCGGGACCAACTCCACTACGAGCAGTACTTC. Translating gives CASSEGRDQLHYEQYF. The entire variable domain, with the rest obtained from reference TRBV2 and TRBJ2-7, is as follows: EPEVTQTPSHQVTQMGQEVILRCVPISNHLYFYWYRQILGQKVEFLVSFYNNEISEKSEIFDDQFSVERPDGSNFTLKIRSTKLEDSAMYFCASSEGRDQLHYEQYFGPGTRLTVT.

V usage is TRBV6-5 and J usage is TRBJ1-1, with 8 bases identical to TRBD1. CDR1 and CDR2 (germline): MNHEY, SVGAGI. V lost 3 bases and J lost 5; bases outside the gene matches: 8. This CDR3 is built from 15 residues. The CDR3 loop is CASSYGPTGGTEAFF. The CDR3 DNA sequence: TGTGCCAGCAGTTATGGTCCAACAGGGGGGACTGAAGCTTTCTTT.

V gene TRBV9 combines with J gene TRBJ2-2; possible D gene TRBD2, 6 bases. This CDR3 has 16 amino acids. Trimming stripped 0 bases from V and 1 base from J, with 10 bases between. Germline-derived CDR1 and CDR2 are SGDLS and YYNGEE. The CDR3 nucleotides are TGTGCCAGCAGCGTAGTGGGGGGTTGGAACACCGGGGAGCTGTTTTTT. Protein product: CASSVVGGWNTGELFF.

The J gene is TRBJ2-3, the V gene TRBV9; TRBD2 aligns across 9 bases. From germline, CDR1 is SGDLS and CDR2 YYNGEE. Unmatched junction bases numbered 9, after V lost 0 bases and J lost 4 bases. This CDR3 contains 17 residues. CDR3 sequence reads: CASSVGGTSPDSDTQYF. CDR3 coding DNA: TGTGCCAGCAGCGTAGGGGGGACTAGCCCAGATTCAGATACGCAGTATTTT.

V gene TRBV7-8 combines with J gene TRBJ2-4; 7 positions match TRBD1. Per germline, CDR1 SGHVS and CDR2 FQNEAQ. The CDR3 loop spans 16 amino acids. V trimming: 5 bases; J trimming: 2 bases; junction bases outside the gene matches: 9. DNA of the CDR3: TGTGCCAGCAGCCCACAGGGGACGAATACCAAAAACATTCAGTACTTC. Translating it yields CASSPQGTNTKNIQYF.

This sequence joins TRBV10-3 and TRBJ2-3; 8 nucleotides line up with TRBD2. Unmatched junction bases numbered 12, after V lost 10 bases and J lost 0 bases. Germline lookup yields CDR1 ENHRY and CDR2 SYGVKD. The length of the CDR3 is 16 residues. The CDR3 sequence is CATQESSGYSTDTQYF. CDR3 coding DNA: TGTGCCACCCAAGAGTCTAGCGGGTACAGCACAGATACGCAGTATTTT.

This clone was detected once. This chain connects TRBV28 to TRBJ1-5; D is undetermined. Trimming cost V 4 bases and J 7 bases, with 14 bases left between them. The CDR3 has 14 residues. Germline V gene lookup returns CDR1 MDHEN and CDR2 SYDVKM. The CDR3 protein is CASSSVWGEQPQHF. CDR3 bases: TGTGCCAGCAGTTCGGTATGGGGTGAGCAGCCCCAGCATTTT.

V gene TRBV2 combines with J gene TRBJ2-7; 11 positions agree with TRBD2. V trimming: 7 bases; J trimming: 3 bases; junction bases outside the gene matches: 8. CDR3 length equals 15 residues. Germline V gene sequence: CDR1 SNHLY, CDR2 FYNNEI. The CDR3 is CASIELAGVYYEQYF. In DNA, the CDR3 is TGTGCCAGCATAGAACTAGCGGGAGTTTACTACGAGCAGTACTTC.

The chain combines TRBV4-1 with TRBJ2-5; no clear D gene. The germline V gene encodes CDR1 MGHRA and CDR2 YSYEKL. V was cut by 1 base and J by 7 bases, with 22 bases left in between. This CDR3 comprises 17 residues. CDR3 sequence: CASSQGVPGLLFPTQYF. CDR3 in DNA: TGCGCCAGCAGCCAAGGCGTTCCAGGCCTCCTTTTTCCGACCCAGTACTTC.

This chain connects TRBV19 to TRBJ1-2, with D uncertain. The V end lost 5 bases, the J end lost 3 bases, and 13 bases lay between the germline ends. The CDR3 has 14 residues. Germline V gives CDR1 LNHDA, CDR2 SQIVND (reference sequence). CDR3 sequence reads: CASSLEDRYYGYTF. CDR3 DNA sequence: TGTGCCAGTAGTCTCGAGGACCGATACTATGGCTACACCTTC.

The chain joins TRBV5-5 to TRBJ2-7; TRBD1 matches 8 bases. Per the germline V gene, CDR1 is SGHKS and CDR2 is YYEKEE (reference sequence). The CDR3 consists of 12 residues. V was clipped by 4 bases and J by 6 bases; unmatched bases: 3. The CDR3 reads CASSTQGAEQYF. The CDR3 coding sequence is TGTGCCAGCAGCACCCAGGGGGCCGAGCAGTACTTC.

This sequence joins TRBV19 and TRBJ2-1; unclear D gene. V lost 1 base to trimming and J lost 2 bases, with 9 bases between them. The germline gives CDR1 LNHDA, CDR2 SQIVND (reference sequence). This CDR3 comprises 15 residues. CDR3: CASSIGLGAYNEQFF. DNA for the CDR3: TGTGCCAGTAGTATAGGGCTAGGTGCCTACAATGAGCAGTTCTTC.

The chain carries TRBV6-1 and TRBJ1-2; tentatively, D is TRBD1 (5 bases). V lost 10 bases and J lost 4, with 13 bases in between. The CDR3 is 12 amino acids. Germline assignment: CDR1 MNHNS and CDR2 SASEGT. The CDR3 reads CATTGDGYGYTF. The CDR3 nucleotides read TGTGCCACCACTGGGGACGGCTATGGCTACACCTTC.

This clone was seen many times. This rearrangement joins TRBV6-5 to TRBJ2-1, with a weak D call TRBD2 (5 bases). With 7 bases removed from V and 14 bases from J, the gap between germline ends came to 18 bases. Germline loops: CDR1 MNHEY, CDR2 SVGAGI. CDR3 length: 12 residues. The CDR3 sequence: CASTASGIVEFF. The CDR3 nucleotides are TGTGCCAGCACCGCCTCGGGAATAGTTGAGTTCTTC.

The chain employs TRBV6-1 and TRBJ2-7; the match to TRBD2 covers 10 bases. The CDR3 runs 15 residues. J was trimmed by 7 bases and V by 6 bases; bases with no gene match: 12. Looked up from germline, CDR1 is MNHNS and CDR2 is SASEGT. CDR3 amino acids: CASSPLGSGGLEQYF. In DNA form, the CDR3 reads TGTGCCAGCAGCCCCCTAGGTAGCGGGGGGCTGGAGCAGTACTTC.

The chain couples TRBV6-1 to TRBJ1-5; TRBD1 aligns across 10 bases. The V gene end was trimmed by 7 bases and the J gene end by 5 bases; junction bases not matched to a gene: 8. Germline V gene data show CDR1 as MNHNS and CDR2 as SASEGT. The CDR3 length is 15 residues. As DNA, the CDR3 is TGTGCCAGCAAGACCGACAGGGGGCTTGATCAGCCCCAGCATTTT. Encoded protein: CASKTDRGLDQPQHF.

J is TRBJ1-2 and V is TRBV19; no definite D call. Germline V gene sequence: CDR1 LNHDA, CDR2 SQIVND (reference sequence). Trimming removed 3 bases from V and 0 bases from J, with 23 bases in between. The CDR3 contains 19 residues. CDR3 in DNA: TGTGCCAGTAGTATTCAGTGGGAGAGTATATACAAGCCTAACTATGGCTACACCTTC. It encodes CASSIQWESIYKPNYGYTF.